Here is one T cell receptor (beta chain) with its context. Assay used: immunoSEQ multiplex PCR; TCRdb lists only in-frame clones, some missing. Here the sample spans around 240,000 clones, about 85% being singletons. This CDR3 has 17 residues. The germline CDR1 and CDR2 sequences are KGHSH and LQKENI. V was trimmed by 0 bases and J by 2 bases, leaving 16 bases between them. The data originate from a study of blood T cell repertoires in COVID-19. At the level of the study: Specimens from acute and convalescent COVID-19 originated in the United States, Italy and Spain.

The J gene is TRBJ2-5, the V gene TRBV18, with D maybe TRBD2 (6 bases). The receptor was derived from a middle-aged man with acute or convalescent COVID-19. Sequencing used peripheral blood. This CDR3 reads CASSPPTGGDHQETQYF. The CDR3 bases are TGTGCCAGCTCACCACCGACTGGCGGGGACCATCAAGAGACCCAGTACTTC.